The clone carrying this T cell receptor beta chain was picked up many times. The antigen remains unidentified. The data were obtained in a study of identical twins. Study-level findings and limits: Out-of-frame alpha sequences common to twins were enriched for low generation probability.

TCRdb called the 5' RACE reads again in MiXCR, with one record for every CDR3 protein. The data contain some 590,000 distinct CDR3 sequences, just under 10% of them singletons. The CDR3 runs to 14 residues. Germline trimming cut 5 bases from V and 4 bases from J; bases unmatched to any gene: 5. The germline V gene has CDR1 SNHLY and CDR2 FYNNEI. These data were also reused for a study on yellow fever vaccine responses in identical twins.

The gene calls are TRBV2 and TRBJ1-1; 9 nucleotides align to TRBD1. This TCR came from a woman younger than 35 in good health. The sequenced material came from PBMCs. In DNA form, the CDR3 reads TGTGCCAGCAGTCTACAGGGGGCGAGCACTGAAGCTTTCTTT. This codes for CASSLQGASTEAFF.